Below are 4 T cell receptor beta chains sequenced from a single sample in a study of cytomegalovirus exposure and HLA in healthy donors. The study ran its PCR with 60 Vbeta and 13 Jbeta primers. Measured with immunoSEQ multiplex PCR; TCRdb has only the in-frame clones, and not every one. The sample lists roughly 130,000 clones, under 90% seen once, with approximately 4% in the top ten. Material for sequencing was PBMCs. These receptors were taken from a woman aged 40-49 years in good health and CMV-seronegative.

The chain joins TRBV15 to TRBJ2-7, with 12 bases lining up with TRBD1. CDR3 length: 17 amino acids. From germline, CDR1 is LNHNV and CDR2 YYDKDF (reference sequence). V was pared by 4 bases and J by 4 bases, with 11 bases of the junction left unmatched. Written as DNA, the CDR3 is TGTGCCACCAGCACCGCTACCGGGACAGGGGGCGGATACGAGCAGTACTTC. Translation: CATSTATGTGGGYEQYF.

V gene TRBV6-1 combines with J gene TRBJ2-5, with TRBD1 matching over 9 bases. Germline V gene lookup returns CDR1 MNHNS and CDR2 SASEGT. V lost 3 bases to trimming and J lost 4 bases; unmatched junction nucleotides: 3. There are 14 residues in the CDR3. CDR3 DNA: TGTGCCAGCAGTGATAACAGGGGGCGAGAGACCCAGTACTTC. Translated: CASSDNRGRETQYF.

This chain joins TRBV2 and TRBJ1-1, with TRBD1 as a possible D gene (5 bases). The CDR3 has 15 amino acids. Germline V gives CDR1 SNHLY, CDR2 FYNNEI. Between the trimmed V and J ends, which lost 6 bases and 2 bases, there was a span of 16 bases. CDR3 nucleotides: TGTGCCAGCAGGGGTGAATCAGGGCCTAACACTGAAGCTTTCTTT. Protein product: CASRGESGPNTEAFF.

The CDR3 bases are TGTGCCAGCAGGAGGACAGGACCCTACGAGCAGTACTTC. Translating gives CASRRTGPYEQYF. The chain uses TRBV27 and TRBJ2-7, with 7 bases identical to TRBD1. The CDR3 has 13 residues. Unmatched junction bases numbered 4, after V lost 6 bases and J lost 2 bases. In germline, CDR1 is MNHEY, CDR2 SMNVEV (reference sequence).